This TCR beta chain was found in a study of a mutant IDH1 vaccine in newly diagnosed glioma. Here immunoSEQ multiplex PCR was the method, and the copy in TCRdb shows in-frame clones only, minus some. The sample contains about 56,000 clones, about 89% of which appear only once. This CDR3 spans 14 amino acids. V lost 3 bases, J lost 4 bases, and 13 bases lay in between. In germline, CDR1 is SGHRS, CDR2 YFSETQ. Regarding this clone: What it binds is not known.

Time point here: week 23, last vaccination. Each dose delivered 300 ug of mutant IDH1 20-mer peptide subcutaneously with imiquimod. This material consisted of PBMCs, taken from a glioma patient whose treatment included an IDH1 peptide vaccine. V is TRBV5-1 and J is TRBJ1-2; D is possibly TRBD1 (5 bases). This TCR was recovered from a man in his forties with glioma. CDR3 coding DNA: TGCGCCAGCAGCTCCTACGACAGTTTCTATGGCTACACCTTC. This sequence encodes CASSSYDSFYGYTF.